These T cell receptor beta chains were read from a single sample in a study of blood T cell repertoires in COVID-19. Sequencing was performed with immunoSEQ multiplex PCR; in TCRdb, only in-frame clones are kept and a portion is missing. The table lists 200,000 to 250,000 clones, about 85% of them singletons, with around 0.98% in the top ten. Sequencing was performed on peripheral blood. These receptors came from a man aged 35-49 years with acute or convalescent COVID-19. Both conserved end residues are part of each CDR3. The D gene is left open where the match is weak. A row's size may be missing; if present it is once, few, many or a size class.

length: 13
D: -
size: once
J: TRBJ1-1
V: TRBV9
DNA: TGTGCCAGCAGCGTAGCCCCCCTTACTGAAGCTTTCTTT
CDR3: CASSVAPLTEAFF

length: 13
D: TRBD1
size: -
J: TRBJ1-2
V: TRBV12-3/TRBV12-4
DNA: TGTGCCAGCAAGAGGGACAGAAATTATGGCTACACCTTC
CDR3: CASKRDRNYGYTF

length: 14
D: -
size: -
J: TRBJ2-3
V: TRBV5-1
DNA: TGCGCCAGCAGCTTGGACAGCAACACAGATACGCAGTATTTT
CDR3: CASSLDSNTDTQYF

length: 15
D: -
size: -
J: TRBJ1-1
V: TRBV20-1
DNA: TGCAGTGCTAGTAATGCGGGTGGGGTTGCGAGCGAAGCTTTCTTT
CDR3: CSASNAGGVASEAFF

length: 15
D: TRBD1
size: -
J: TRBJ1-2
V: TRBV6-2/TRBV6-3
DNA: TGTGCCAGCAACCCCGGACAGGACCCGTTTTATGGCTACACCTTC
CDR3: CASNPGQDPFYGYTF

length: 14
D: -
size: -
J: TRBJ1-2
V: TRBV18
DNA: TGTGCCAGCTCACTTACCGAGGGATTTGGTGGCTACACCTTC
CDR3: CASSLTEGFGGYTF

length: 14
D: TRBD1
size: -
J: TRBJ1-2
V: TRBV18
DNA: TGTGCCAGCTCAGCGCGACAGGGACAGGATGGCTACACCTTC
CDR3: CASSARQGQDGYTF

length: 15
D: -
size: -
J: TRBJ2-2
V: TRBV4-3
DNA: TGCGCCAGCAGCCAAGCAGCGGGTAACACCGGGGAGCTGTTTTTT
CDR3: CASSQAAGNTGELFF

length: 16
D: -
size: -
J: TRBJ2-1
V: TRBV10-2
DNA: TGCGCCAGCAGCACCCGTAGGCAGGGGATCTACAATGAGCAGTTCTTC
CDR3: CASSTRRQGIYNEQFF

length: 13
D: -
size: -
J: TRBJ2-5
V: TRBV25-1
DNA: TGTGCCAGCAATGCAGGGTCACCTGGTACCCAGTACTTC
CDR3: CASNAGSPGTQYF

length: 14
D: -
size: -
J: TRBJ2-5
V: TRBV11-2
DNA: TGTGCCAGCAGCTTGGAGGGCGGGCGGACGACCCAGTACTTC
CDR3: CASSLEGGRTTQYF

length: 16
D: -
size: -
J: TRBJ1-2
V: TRBV27
DNA: TGTGCCAGCAGTTTATATCCGGGACAATTCCTCTATGGCTACACCTTC
CDR3: CASSLYPGQFLYGYTF

length: 16
D: TRBD2
size: -
J: TRBJ2-7
V: TRBV27
DNA: TGTGCCAGCAGACTTGGGGGAGAGCGGGGGAGGTACGAGCAGTACTTC
CDR3: CASRLGGERGRYEQYF

length: 16
D: TRBD2
size: once
J: TRBJ2-3
V: TRBV5-6
DNA: TGTGCCAGCAGCTGGGGGACTAGCGGACGCACAGATACGCAGTATTTT
CDR3: CASSWGTSGRTDTQYF

length: 14
D: TRBD1
size: -
J: TRBJ1-2
V: TRBV28
DNA: TGTGCCAGCAGTGGGGGACAGGGGAGGTCTGGCTACACCTTC
CDR3: CASSGGQGRSGYTF

length: 14
D: -
size: -
J: TRBJ1-2
V: TRBV5-4
DNA: TGTGCCAGCAGCTTGGGTACGGGTATAGGAGGCTACACCTTC
CDR3: CASSLGTGIGGYTF

length: 17
D: TRBD1
size: -
J: TRBJ1-2
V: TRBV7-2
DNA: TGTGCCAGCAGCTTAGTGGGACAGGGGGCCTTGGACTATGGCTACACCTTC
CDR3: CASSLVGQGALDYGYTF

length: 14
D: -
size: -
J: TRBJ2-1
V: TRBV9
DNA: TGTGCCAGCAGCGTAGATAGCTCTAGTGATGAGCAGTTCTTC
CDR3: CASSVDSSSDEQFF

length: 13
D: -
size: -
J: TRBJ1-1
V: TRBV6-6
DNA: TGTGCCAGCAGTCCAACACTGAACACTGAAGCTTTCTTT
CDR3: CASSPTLNTEAFF

length: 15
D: -
size: once
J: TRBJ2-1
V: TRBV3-1/TRBV3-2
DNA: TGTGCCAGCAGCCAGGGGCGGGGATGGGACAATGAGCAGTTCTTC
CDR3: CASSQGRGWDNEQFF

length: 15
D: -
size: -
J: TRBJ1-2
V: TRBV5-3
DNA: TGTGCCAGAAGCTCGTCCGGGACTGTCAACTATGGCTACACCTTC
CDR3: CARSSSGTVNYGYTF

length: 16
D: -
size: -
J: TRBJ2-2
V: TRBV7-8
DNA: TGTGCCAGCAGCTTAGCTACTAGAGATAACACCGGGGAGCTGTTTTTT
CDR3: CASSLATRDNTGELFF

length: 13
D: -
size: once
J: TRBJ1-1
V: TRBV18
DNA: TGTGCCAGCTCACCGGACATGAACACTGAAGCTTTCTTT
CDR3: CASSPDMNTEAFF

length: 14
D: TRBD1
size: once
J: TRBJ1-5
V: TRBV5-1
DNA: TGCGCCAGCAGCTTTGAGGGGGCCAATCAGCCCCAGCATTTT
CDR3: CASSFEGANQPQHF

length: 15
D: -
size: -
J: TRBJ1-2
V: TRBV7-9
DNA: TGTGCCAGCAGCCCCCCGGAGGGGCCCAACTATGGCTACACCTTC
CDR3: CASSPPEGPNYGYTF

length: 16
D: -
size: -
J: TRBJ1-1
V: TRBV7-8
DNA: TGTGCCAGCAGCCGCCCCCGGGGATACGCGAACACTGAAGCTTTCTTT
CDR3: CASSRPRGYANTEAFF

length: 15
D: TRBD2
size: -
J: TRBJ2-2
V: TRBV30
DNA: TGTGCCTGGACCGTAGCGGGGGGTTCGGTAGGGGAGCTGTTTTTT
CDR3: CAWTVAGGSVGELFF